This T cell receptor beta chain was obtained from a study of blood T cells in healthy people across ages. Across the study: Every two T cells gave about one barcoded beta molecule via template switching. Overall study findings and caveats: The study lacked donor CMV status, which possibly confounded expanded clonotype changes.

Trimming stripped 8 bases from V and 0 bases from J, with 8 bases between. This CDR3 region has 12 residues. This clonotype was seen many times. What it binds is unknown. A sample-barcoded 5' primer and a J-beta primer mix were used in a second PCR of roughly 6 to 11 cycles. TCRdb ran MiXCR on the 5' RACE reads and lists one entry per CDR3 protein. The sample carries around 870,000 distinct CDR3 sequences, less than 35% recorded once. The specimen sequenced was blood. The clonotype comes from a woman of 80 years or more in good health. This chain connects TRBV12-3 or TRBV12-4 to TRBJ2-7; D might be TRBD2 (5 bases). CDR3 in DNA: TGTGCCAGCCGAGGGATCTCCTACGAGCAGTACTTC. Amino acid sequence: CASRGISYEQYF.